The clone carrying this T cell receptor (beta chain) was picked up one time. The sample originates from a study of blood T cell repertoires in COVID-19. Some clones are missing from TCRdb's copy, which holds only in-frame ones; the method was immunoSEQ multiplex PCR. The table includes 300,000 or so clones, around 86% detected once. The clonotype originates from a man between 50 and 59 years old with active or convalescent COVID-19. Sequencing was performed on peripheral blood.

Here the CDR3 reads CASSYSWLADEQFF. The DNA of the CDR3 is TGTGCCAGCAGTTACTCTTGGCTAGCGGATGAGCAGTTCTTC. The rearrangement links TRBV6-6 to TRBJ2-1; 7 nucleotides match TRBD2. Germline values: CDR1 MNHNY, CDR2 SVGAGI (reference sequence). The CDR3 consists of 14 residues. V lost 0 bases and J lost 8; bases outside the gene matches: 4.